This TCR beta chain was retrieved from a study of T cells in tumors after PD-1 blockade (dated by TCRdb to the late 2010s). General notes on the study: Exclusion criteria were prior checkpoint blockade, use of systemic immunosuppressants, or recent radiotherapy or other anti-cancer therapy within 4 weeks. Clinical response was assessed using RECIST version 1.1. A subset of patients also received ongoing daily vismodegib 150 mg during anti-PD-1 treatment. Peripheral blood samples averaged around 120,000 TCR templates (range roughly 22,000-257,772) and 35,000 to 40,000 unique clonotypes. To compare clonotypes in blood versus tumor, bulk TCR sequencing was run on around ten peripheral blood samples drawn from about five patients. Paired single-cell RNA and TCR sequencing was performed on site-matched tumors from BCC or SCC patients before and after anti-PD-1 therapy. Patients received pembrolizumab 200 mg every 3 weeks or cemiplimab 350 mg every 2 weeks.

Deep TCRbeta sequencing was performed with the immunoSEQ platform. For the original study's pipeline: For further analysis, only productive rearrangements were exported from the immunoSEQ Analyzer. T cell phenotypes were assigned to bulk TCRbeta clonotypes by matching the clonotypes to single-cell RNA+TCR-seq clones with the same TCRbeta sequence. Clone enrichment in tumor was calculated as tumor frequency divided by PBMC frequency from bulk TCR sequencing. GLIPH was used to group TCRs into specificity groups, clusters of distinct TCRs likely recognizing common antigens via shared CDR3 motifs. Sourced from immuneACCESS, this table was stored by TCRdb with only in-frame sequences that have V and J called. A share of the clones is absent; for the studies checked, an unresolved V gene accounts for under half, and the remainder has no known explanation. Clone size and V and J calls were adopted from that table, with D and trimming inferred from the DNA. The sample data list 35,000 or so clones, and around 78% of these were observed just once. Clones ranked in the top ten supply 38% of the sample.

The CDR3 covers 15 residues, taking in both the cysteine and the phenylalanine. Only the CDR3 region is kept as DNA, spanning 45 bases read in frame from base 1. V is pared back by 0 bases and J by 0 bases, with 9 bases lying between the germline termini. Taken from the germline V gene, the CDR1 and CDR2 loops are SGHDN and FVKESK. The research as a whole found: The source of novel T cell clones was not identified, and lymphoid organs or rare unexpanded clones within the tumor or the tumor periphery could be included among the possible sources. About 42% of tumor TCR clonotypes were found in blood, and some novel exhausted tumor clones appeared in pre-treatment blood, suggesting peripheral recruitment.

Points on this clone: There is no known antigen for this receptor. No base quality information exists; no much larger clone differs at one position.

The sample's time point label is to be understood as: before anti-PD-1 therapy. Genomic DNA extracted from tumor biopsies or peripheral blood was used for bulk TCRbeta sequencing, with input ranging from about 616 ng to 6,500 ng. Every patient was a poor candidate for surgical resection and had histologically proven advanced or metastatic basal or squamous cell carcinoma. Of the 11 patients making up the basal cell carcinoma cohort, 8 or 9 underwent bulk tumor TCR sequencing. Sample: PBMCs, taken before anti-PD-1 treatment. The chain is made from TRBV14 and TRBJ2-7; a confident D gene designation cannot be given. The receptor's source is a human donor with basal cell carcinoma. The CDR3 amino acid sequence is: CASSQELAASYEQYF. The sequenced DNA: TGTGCCAGCAGCCAAGAACTCGCGGCCTCCTACGAGCAGTACTTC.